This T cell receptor (delta chain) comes out of a study of DNA immune sequencing with unique molecular identifiers (dated by TCRdb to about 2020). A note on the overall study: gammadelta T cells were enriched from buffy coats using immunomagnetic cell separation, and their genomic DNA was sequenced. Fluorescence-activated cell sorting was used to enrich gammadelta T cells from PBMC of fewer than 11 healthy individuals. To compare enriched with non-enriched material, roughly 100 ng of enriched gammadelta T-cell DNA and 0.85 to 1 ug of non-enriched PBMC DNA were sequenced. An ultrasensitive DNA-based TRD repertoire sequencing method using PCR-introduced unique molecular identifiers was developed and validated in the study. Validation of the method was performed on synthetic reference molecules and on blood samples from healthy individuals. All donors were healthy people, and some 10 of the donors were profiled using sorted gammadelta T cells from peripheral blood. Broad study findings and their caveats: Among clonotypes in healthy donors, TRDV2 paired with TRDJ1 was identified as the most common TRD rearrangement. Novel TRD sequences not targeted by the primers cannot be detected by the primer-based approach. Variation in TRD repertoire diversity was observed between healthy donors, with several donors found to be highly oligoclonal, in that the top 5 clonotypes exceeded half of productive molecules.

This clone was observed a handful of times. Its antigen specificity is not known. The TCRdb record carries a much larger clone's protein, which differs from this DNA's translation at residue 6; a read error is the likely cause, and the protein listed here is the DNA translation. CDR1 GEAIGNYY and CDR2 EKD are derived from the germline V gene. Trimming removed 0 bases from V and 0 bases from J; the gene matches leave 13 bases unexplained. Taken from cysteine to phenylalanine, the CDR3 has 19 residues. Only the CDR3 part of the read is kept: 57 bases, read in frame from the first base. Preparation of the library involved multiplex PCR. A 32-plex assay, with primers for all 8 TRDV and 4 TRDJ genes spanning the CDR3, was used to amplify the genomic DNA. A 12-nucleotide UMI was attached over roughly 3 barcoding PCR cycles, and a second PCR was then run with Illumina adapter primers. Libraries were purified with AMPure XP beads and quality-checked on a Fragment Analyzer with the HS NGS Fragment kit. The sequencing was run with an Illumina MiniSeq mid-output kit, including about 20% PhiX, and 150 cycles of paired-end reads. Under the source paper's analysis protocol: MIGEC version 1.2.9 was used to process the reads, grouping the reads by UMI and building error-corrected consensus sequences. For post-processing, modified scripts from VDJtools version 1.2.1 were used together with the tcR R package. After TCRdb called clones again from the public reads with CATT, rows with identical DNA were merged. TCRdb assigned the V and J calls; the authors' analysis was not used. In all, the sample holds around 5,400 delta-chain clones, and 11% of those were seen once. The top ten hold 53% of the sample.

The TCR comes from a human donor in good health. This sequence uses TRDV2 and TRDJ1, with 9 central nucleotides matching TRDD3. The material sequenced was gamma-delta T cells enriched from blood buffy coat, or unenriched PBMCs (not recorded which). The DNA sequence reads TGTGCCTGTGACACCTCGGGGGGTACTGGGGGACAGTACACCGATAAACTCATCTTT. Translation gives CACDTSGGTGGQYTDKLIF.